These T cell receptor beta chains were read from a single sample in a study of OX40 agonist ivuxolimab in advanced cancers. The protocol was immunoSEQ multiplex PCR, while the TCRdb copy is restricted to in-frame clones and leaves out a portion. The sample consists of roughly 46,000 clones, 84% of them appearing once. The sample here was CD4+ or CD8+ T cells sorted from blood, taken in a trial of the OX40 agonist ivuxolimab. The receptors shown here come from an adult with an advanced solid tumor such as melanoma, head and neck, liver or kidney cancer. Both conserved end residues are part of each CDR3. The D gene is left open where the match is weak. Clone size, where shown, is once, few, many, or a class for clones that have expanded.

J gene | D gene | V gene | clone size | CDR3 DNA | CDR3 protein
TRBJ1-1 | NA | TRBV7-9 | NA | TGTGCCAGCAGTCCGACAGGAGGAAACACTGAAGCTTTCTTT | CASSPTGGNTEAFF
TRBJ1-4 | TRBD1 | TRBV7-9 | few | TGTGCCAGCAGCAGGACAGGGAAAGTGGAAAAACTGTTTTTT | CASSRTGKVEKLFF
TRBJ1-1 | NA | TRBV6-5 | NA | TGTGCCAGCAGTTACTCAGGGGGAGGCGCGGCTTTCTTT | CASSYSGGGAAFF
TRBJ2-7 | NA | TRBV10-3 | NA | TGTGCCATCAGGGGAGGAGGGAGCTACGAGCAGTACTTC | CAIRGGGSYEQYF
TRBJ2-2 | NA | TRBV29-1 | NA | TGCAGCGTTGAAGATTTTACAGTGAACACCGGGGAGCTGTTTTTT | CSVEDFTVNTGELFF
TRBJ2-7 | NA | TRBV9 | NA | TGTGCCAGCAGCCCGGGACAAACCCCGGACGAGCAGTACTTC | CASSPGQTPDEQYF
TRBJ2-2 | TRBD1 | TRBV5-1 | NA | TGCGCCAGCGGACTGAGGACAGGGTCGAACGGGGAGCTGTTTTTT | CASGLRTGSNGELFF
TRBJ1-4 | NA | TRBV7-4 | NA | TGTGCCAGCAGCATACAACAGGCAACTAATGAAAAACTGTTTTTT | CASSIQQATNEKLFF
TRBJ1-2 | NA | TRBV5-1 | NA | TGCGCCAGCGGGGGTCCGACAGCTAACTATGGCTACACCTTC | CASGGPTANYGYTF
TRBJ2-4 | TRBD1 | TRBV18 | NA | TGTGCCAGCTCCCCGGACAGGGTCGACATTCAGTACTTC | CASSPDRVDIQYF
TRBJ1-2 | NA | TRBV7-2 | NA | TGTGCCAGCAGCTTAGGAGCAGAGACGGGTTCTGATAACTATGGCTACACCTTC | CASSLGAETGSDNYGYTF
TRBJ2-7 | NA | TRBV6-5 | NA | TGTGCCATCAGTGGGGGACTGACCTCCTACGAGCAGTACTTC | CAISGGLTSYEQYF
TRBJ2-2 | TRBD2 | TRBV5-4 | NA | TGTGCCAGCAGCTTAGCGGGAGGGGGAGTGACCGGGGAGCTGTTTTTT | CASSLAGGGVTGELFF
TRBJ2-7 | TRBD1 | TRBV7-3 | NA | TGTGCCAGCAGCCCCGGGACAGGCTTTTCCGAGCAGTACTTC | CASSPGTGFSEQYF
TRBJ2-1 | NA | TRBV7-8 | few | TGTGCCAGCAGCTTGGCTAGTAATGAGCAGTTCTTC | CASSLASNEQFF
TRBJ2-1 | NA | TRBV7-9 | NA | TGTGCCAGCAGCCAGACGACAGGAGCGGAGCAGTTCTTC | CASSQTTGAEQFF
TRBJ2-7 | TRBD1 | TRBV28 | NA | TGTGCCAGCAGTTTAGACAGGGGGAGCGAGCAGTACTTC | CASSLDRGSEQYF
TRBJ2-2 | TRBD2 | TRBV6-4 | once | TGTGCCAGCCCAAATGGGGGGGGGACGAGCACCGGGGAGCTGTTTTTT | CASPNGGGTSTGELFF
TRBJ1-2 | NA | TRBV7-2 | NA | TGTGCCAGCAGCTTAGACGATATAGGTGGCTACACCTTC | CASSLDDIGGYTF
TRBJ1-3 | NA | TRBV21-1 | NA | TGTGCCAGCAGCAAAGGGAGGGGCCAAAACACCATATATTTT | CASSKGRGQNTIYF
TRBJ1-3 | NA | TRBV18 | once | TGTGCCAGCTCAACTTCCGGGGACTCTGGAAACACCATATATTTT | CASSTSGDSGNTIYF